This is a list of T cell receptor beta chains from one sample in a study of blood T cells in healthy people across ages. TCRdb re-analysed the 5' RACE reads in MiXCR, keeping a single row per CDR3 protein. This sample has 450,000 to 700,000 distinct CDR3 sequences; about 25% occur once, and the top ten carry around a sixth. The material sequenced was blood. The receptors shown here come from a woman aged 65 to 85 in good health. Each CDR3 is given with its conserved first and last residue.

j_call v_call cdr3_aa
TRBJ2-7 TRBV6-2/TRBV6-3 CASSYHGGAYEQCF
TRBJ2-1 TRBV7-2 CASSFGIDRVEQFF
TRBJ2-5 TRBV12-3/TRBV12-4 CASSRDSGQETQYF
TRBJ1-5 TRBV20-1 CSARAGFQPQHF
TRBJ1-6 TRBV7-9 CASSLQGSGNSPLHF
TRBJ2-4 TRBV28 CASSGTPGGGNIQYF
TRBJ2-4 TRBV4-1 CASSQPPQGASKNIQYF
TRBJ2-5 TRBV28 CASLDGLETQYF
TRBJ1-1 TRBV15 CATSNPGMGTEAFF
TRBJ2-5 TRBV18 CASSPTGKRETQYF
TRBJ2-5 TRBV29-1 CSVPGQARETQYF
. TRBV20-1 CSARAQSSSGGLAVLSYEQYF
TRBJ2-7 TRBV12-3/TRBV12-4 CASSRQRSYEQYF
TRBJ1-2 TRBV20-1 CSAILTGTLDFPYF
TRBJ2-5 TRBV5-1 CASSYPGHQETQYF
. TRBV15 CATSKDNFGYYEQYF
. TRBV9 CASNGGSGEQYF
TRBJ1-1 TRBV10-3 CAISESGGYTEAFF
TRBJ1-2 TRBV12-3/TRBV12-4 CASSLIGYGYTF
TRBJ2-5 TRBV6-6 CASRGPGTGETQYF
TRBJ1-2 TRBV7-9 CAVGSYGYTF
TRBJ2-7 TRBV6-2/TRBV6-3 CASSRGPGQSYEQYF
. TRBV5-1 CASSLEASNTCEQYF
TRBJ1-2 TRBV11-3 CASSLPGQGVYGYTF
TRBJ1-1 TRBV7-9 CASSLEGLRTEAFF
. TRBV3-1 CASSPMRGSYNEQFF
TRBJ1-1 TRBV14 CASSQTGGMNTEAFF
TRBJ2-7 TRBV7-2 CASSLEVPYEQYF
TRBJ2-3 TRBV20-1 CSARDIGGGASTDTQYF
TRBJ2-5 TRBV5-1 CASSLVVTSIQETQYF
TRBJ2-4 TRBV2 CASRVSRAGENIRYF
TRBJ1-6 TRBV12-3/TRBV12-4 CASSFSTGGSPLHF
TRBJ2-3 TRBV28 CASSLLAGGITDMQYF
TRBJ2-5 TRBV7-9 CASSLALPAQETQYF
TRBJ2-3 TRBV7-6 CASSFGRTDTQYF
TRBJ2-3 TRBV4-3 CASSQDPAATDTQYF
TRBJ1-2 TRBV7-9 CASSLQENYGYTF
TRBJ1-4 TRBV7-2 CASSQGGRKLKLFF
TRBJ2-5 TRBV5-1 CASSLGGGQRKETQYF
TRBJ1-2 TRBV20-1 CSARDRWGGDGYTF
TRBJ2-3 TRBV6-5 CASRYESSSTQYF
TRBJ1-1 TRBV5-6 CASRKVGQMAEAFF
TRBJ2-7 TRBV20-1 CSATGTSGGSAYEQYF
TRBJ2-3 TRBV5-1 CASSFRGLVGGTDTQYF
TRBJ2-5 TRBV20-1 CSGLAGGQETQYF
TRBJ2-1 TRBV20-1 CSARSTGNEQFF
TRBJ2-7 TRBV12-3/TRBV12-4 CASRQTDSYEQYF
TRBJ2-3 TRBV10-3 CAIGKPGLVADTQYF